This T cell receptor (beta chain) is from a study of blood T cell repertoires in COVID-19. Study context: The study drew acute and convalescent COVID-19 samples from the United States, Italy and Spain. PBMCs, B-cell-depleted T cells, or T cells provided the cDNA or gDNA that made up the material.

Authors' methods: It was from reference gene primer amplification that nucleated cell counts were estimated. Measured with immunoSEQ multiplex PCR; TCRdb has only the in-frame clones, and not every one. The V and J calls and clone size are taken from that table; D and trimming were inferred from the DNA. The sample yields fewer than 250,000 clones, roughly 90% seen once. CDR1 is SEHNR and CDR2 is FQNEAQ in the germline V gene (reference sequence). This CDR3 contains 14 residues. V was clipped by 8 bases and J by 11 bases; unmatched bases: 16. The V gene is TRBV7-9, the J gene TRBJ2-3; TRBD2 aligns across 7 bases. This TCR derives from a man between 65 and 80 years old with acute or convalescent COVID-19. The material sequenced was peripheral blood. The CDR3 sequence is CASSGTIPRDRQYF. For the CDR3, the DNA is TGTGCCAGCTCAGGGACTATCCCTCGAGATCGGCAGTATTTT.